Listed below are T cell receptor beta chains from one sample, sequenced in a study of beta chain features in type 1 diabetes. Produced via immunoSEQ multiplex PCR; TCRdb's table is partial and in-frame only. The table lists about 410,000 clones, roughly 13% of them singletons, with about 0.04% in the top ten. Sequencing was performed on naive CD4+ T cells from blood. These receptors were obtained from a man aged 30 to 39 in good health. Both conserved end residues are part of each CDR3. D genes are given only for firm matches. Size tells how often a clone was seen (once, few, many) or the class of an expanded clone, and some rows leave it out.

d_gene	abundance	v_gene	j_gene	CDR3nt	CDR3aa
.	.	TRBV7-9	TRBJ2-3	TGTGCCAGCAAAGGGGGTACAGGGAGTAGCACAGATACGCAGTATTTT	CASKGGTGSSTDTQYF
.	few	TRBV6-5	TRBJ1-6	TGTGCCAGCTACAGGGTGAAGGGTTCACCCCTCCACTTT	CASYRVKGSPLHF
.	.	TRBV14	TRBJ1-1	TGTGCCAGCAGCCTATCAGGGGCGTTCAACACTGAAGCTTTCTTT	CASSLSGAFNTEAFF
.	.	TRBV4-2	TRBJ1-4	TGTGCCAGCAGCCAAGATCTTGCAAGGACTCCGTTTTTT	CASSQDLARTPFF
TRBD1	.	TRBV10-3	TRBJ2-5	TGTGCCATCAGTGGACAGGGTGAGGAAGAGACCCAGTACTTC	CAISGQGEEETQYF
.	.	TRBV6-6	TRBJ1-5	TGTGCCAGCAGTTTAGTGGACAGCAATCAGCCCCAGCATTTT	CASSLVDSNQPQHF
TRBD1	.	TRBV4-1	TRBJ1-1	TGCGCCAGTTGGCTAAGCCCACAGGGGGCGCCGAGTGAAGCTTTCTTT	CASWLSPQGAPSEAFF
.	.	TRBV9	TRBJ2-2	TGTGCCAGCAGCGTAGTCGGGGTTACCGGGGAGCTGTTTTTT	CASSVVGVTGELFF
.	.	TRBV14	TRBJ1-4	TGTGCCAGCAGCCACACAGGGCCTTTAATGGATGAACAACTGTTTTTT	CASSHTGPLMDEQLFF
.	few	TRBV4-3	TRBJ2-3	TGCGCCAGCAGCCAAGTAACGAGCACAGATACGCAGTATTTT	CASSQVTSTDTQYF
.	.	TRBV5-4	TRBJ2-7	TGTGCCACGGGATTTCCCGACGAGCAGTACTTC	CATGFPDEQYF
TRBD1	.	TRBV18	TRBJ2-4	TGTGCCACCCTCGGGACAGGGTATGACATTCAGTACTTC	CATLGTGYDIQYF
TRBD2	few	TRBV5-4	TRBJ2-5	TGTGCCAGCAGTAGCGGGGCTAGCGGAGGGATAGAGACCCAGTACTTC	CASSSGASGGIETQYF
TRBD2	many	TRBV30	TRBJ2-1	TGTGCCTGGAGAGCCAGCGGGAGATCCGGGCGGCAGTTCTTC	CAWRASGRSGRQFF
.	few	TRBV5-4	TRBJ2-3	TGTGCCAGCACCAACGGGGCAGGGGTCACAGATACGCAGTATTTT	CASTNGAGVTDTQYF
.	.	TRBV9	TRBJ2-3	TGTGCCAGCAGCGTAGTGGCTGGCACAGATACGCAGTATTTT	CASSVVAGTDTQYF
.	.	TRBV20-1	TRBJ1-1	TGCAGTGCCCCGTTCGGCGCTGAAGCTTTCTTT	CSAPFGAEAFF
.	few	TRBV19	TRBJ1-5	TGTGCCAGTAGTCTCGGTCCCAATCAGCCCCAGCATTTT	CASSLGPNQPQHF
TRBD1	.	TRBV7-9	TRBJ2-5	TGTGCCAGCAGCCTAAGGACAGGGGGCGCGGAGACCCAGTACTTC	CASSLRTGGAETQYF
.	once	TRBV25-1	TRBJ1-3	TGTGCCAGCTCCCATCTCCCTGGAAACACCATATATTTT	CASSHLPGNTIYF
.	few	TRBV4-1	TRBJ2-1	TGCGCCAGCAGCCAAGTGACTCACCTAGGGCAGTTCTTC	CASSQVTHLGQFF
TRBD1	.	TRBV6-1	TRBJ1-2	TGTGCCAGCAGTTTTGGGACAGCCCAAATGGGCTACACCTTC	CASSFGTAQMGYTF
.	.	TRBV7-2	TRBJ2-5	TGTGCCAGCAGCTTACCAGACCAGGGGCAGACCCAGTACTTC	CASSLPDQGQTQYF
TRBD2	.	TRBV30	TRBJ2-2	TGTGCCTGGAGCGCAGCCAGGACTAGCGGAACCGGCGGGGAGCTGTTTTTT	CAWSAARTSGTGGELFF
.	.	TRBV29-1	TRBJ2-3	TGCAGCGTTGATCAGGGAGTCTTTGATACGCAGTATTTT	CSVDQGVFDTQYF
TRBD1	few	TRBV7-6	TRBJ1-1	TGTGCCAGCAGCTGGCAGGACAGGGGCACTGAAGCTTTCTTT	CASSWQDRGTEAFF
.	.	TRBV14	TRBJ2-3	TGTGCCAGCGGGCAGTCAGATACGCAGTATTTT	CASGQSDTQYF
.	.	TRBV6-5	TRBJ2-1	TGTGCCAGCAGTTACTCGTATAACGGAGTGACCAATGAGCAGTTCTTC	CASSYSYNGVTNEQFF
TRBD2	.	TRBV7-2	TRBJ2-3	TGTGCCAGCAGCGGGACTAGCGGCACAGATACGCAGTATTTT	CASSGTSGTDTQYF
.	few	TRBV4-2	TRBJ2-1	TGTGCCAGCAGCCCAAGGGGCCAAAGAAGGGACGAGTTCTTC	CASSPRGQRRDEFF
.	.	TRBV4-3	TRBJ1-6	TGCGCCAGCAGCCAAGCCCGCGGGGCCCTCCACTTT	CASSQARGALHF
TRBD2	few	TRBV10-3	TRBJ2-1	TGTGCCATCAGGGCTAGCGGGGTGTACAATGAGCAGTTCTTC	CAIRASGVYNEQFF
TRBD2	.	TRBV25-1	TRBJ2-1	TGTGCCAGCAGTGAATCAGCCCGGGAGGTTCGGAATGAGCAGTTCTTC	CASSESAREVRNEQFF
.	many	TRBV5-6	TRBJ2-1	TGTGCCAGCAGCTTTAGTTGGAATGAGCAGTTCTTC	CASSFSWNEQFF
.	few	TRBV9	TRBJ2-6	TGTGCCAGCAGCGTTAGGGCGTCTGGGGCCAACGTCCTGACTTTC	CASSVRASGANVLTF
.	.	TRBV5-4	TRBJ1-1	TGTGCCAGCAGCCCCGGACAGAAGAACACTGAAGCTTTCTTT	CASSPGQKNTEAFF
.	few	TRBV21-1	TRBJ2-1	TGTGCCAGCAGCAAAAGGTTACTAGCCGCCTACAATGAGCAGTTCTTC	CASSKRLLAAYNEQFF
.	.	TRBV4-3	TRBJ1-2	TGCGCCAGCAGCCCCCAGTCCCGGGGACACTTCAACTATGGCTACACCTTC	CASSPQSRGHFNYGYTF
.	.	TRBV7-9	TRBJ1-5	TGTGCCAGCAGCTTATTTAGTAGGGGTAGCAATCAGCCCCAGCATTTT	CASSLFSRGSNQPQHF
.	.	TRBV4-1	TRBJ2-1	TGCGCCAGCAGCTACCCAGGGTACAATGAGCAGTTCTTC	CASSYPGYNEQFF